The present entry profiles one T cell receptor beta chain with its context. No antigen is known for it. No base-level quality is on record; no much larger clone is a single base apart. TCRbeta CDR3 regions were amplified from genomic DNA by means of the immunoSEQ Assay, a bias-controlled multiplex PCR. Per the source publication's procedure: The number of nucleated cells in each sample was estimated from the amplification of reference gene primers within the assay. To quantify the absolute abundance of each unique TCRbeta CDR3 rearrangement, sequence reads were collapsed and filtered. Productive Simpson clonality was computed per sample as the square root of Simpson's diversity index over productive rearrangements. Drawn from immuneACCESS, this table holds only the in-frame rearrangements with V and J called that TCRdb kept. Clones are partly lost; checked studies trace under half to an unresolved V gene and leave the rest unexplained. From that table come the V and J calls and clone size; the DNA was used to work out D and trimming. In all, the sample holds about 130,000 clones, and about 72% of those were seen once. Jointly, the top ten make up 9.5% to 13% of the sample.

This sample was taken from a study of blood T cell repertoires in COVID-19 (dated by TCRdb to about 2020). With regard to the full study: Samples covering the acute and convalescent phases of COVID-19 were provided by collaborators in the United States, Italy and Spain. The material from the prospective study consisted of cDNA or gDNA derived from T cells, B-cell-depleted T cells, or PBMCs. The dataset comprised deeply sampled blood TCRbeta repertoires from subjects exposed to, actively infected with, or recovered from COVID-19. The repertoires were released in a freely available public database meant as a resource for research on the immune response to SARS-CoV-2. Samples came from the ongoing ImmuneRACE study (first 160 participants) plus 1,254 subjects from 6 global collaborators. A de-identified subject ID, COVID-19 status, age in years and sex were almost always included in the sample metadata. HLA class I and class II types, where available, came from metadata supplied by the sample provider rather than from assay-based typing. The full study reports these points: Clinical and demographic metadata were provided uncurated, with the amount varying by source and participant.

Another Seattle source contributed samples from volunteer blood donors who had recovered from COVID-19. The collaborating institutions used their own protocols to collect whole blood in K2EDTA tubes. For TCRbeta analysis, collaborators shipped samples as frozen whole blood, isolated PBMCs, or DNA extracted from either of those sample types. Trimming accounts for 5 bases at V and 0 bases at J, while the number of junction bases matched to no gene is 10. The CDR3 measures 18 amino acids from cysteine to phenylalanine. The CDR3 DNA has 54 bases and is translated from base 1. As encoded in the germline V gene, CDR1 is SGHNT while CDR2 is YENEEA.

The sequenced sample was peripheral blood. In this chain, TRBV11-3 is recombined with TRBJ1-2; 12 nucleotides in the junction match TRBD1. The source is a man in his 60s who had recovered from COVID-19. This receptor has the CDR3 CASSGRDRGPTTNYGYTF. The nucleotide sequence reads TGTGCCAGCAGCGGCCGGGACAGGGGGCCGACGACTAACTATGGCTACACCTTC.